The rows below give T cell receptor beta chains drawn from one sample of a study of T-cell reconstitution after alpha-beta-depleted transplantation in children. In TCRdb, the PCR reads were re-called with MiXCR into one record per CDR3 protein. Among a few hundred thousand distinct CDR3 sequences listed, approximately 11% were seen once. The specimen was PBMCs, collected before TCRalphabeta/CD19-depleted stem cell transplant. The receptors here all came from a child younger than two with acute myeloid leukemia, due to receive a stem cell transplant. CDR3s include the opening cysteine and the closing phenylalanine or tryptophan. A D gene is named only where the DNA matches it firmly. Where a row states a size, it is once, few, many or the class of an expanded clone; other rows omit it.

CDR3 protein: CAISPRTDYGYTF; CDR3 DNA: TGTGCCATCAGTCCCAGGACTGACTATGGCTACACCTTC; CDR3 length: 13; D gene: NA; J gene: TRBJ1-2; clone size: many; V gene: TRBV10-3
CDR3 protein: CASSFFWDGYTF; CDR3 DNA: TGTGCCAGCAGTTTCTTCTGGGATGGCTACACCTTC; CDR3 length: 12; D gene: NA; J gene: TRBJ1-2; clone size: many; V gene: TRBV12-3/TRBV12-4
CDR3 protein: CASSLVFVGDKSWTQYF; CDR3 DNA: TGTGCCAGCAGCTTGGTCTTCGTCGGGGACAAGAGTTGGACCCAGTACTTC; CDR3 length: 17; D gene: NA; J gene: TRBJ2-5; clone size: many; V gene: TRBV5-6
CDR3 protein: CASSTLGTNEQYF; CDR3 DNA: TGTGCCAGCAGTACCTTAGGGACCAACGAGCAGTACTTC; CDR3 length: 13; D gene: NA; J gene: TRBJ2-7; clone size: many; V gene: TRBV6-1
CDR3 protein: CASSLTGTLDQPQHF; CDR3 DNA: TGCGCCAGCAGCTTGACAGGGACCCTTGATCAGCCCCAGCATTTT; CDR3 length: 15; D gene: NA; J gene: TRBJ1-5; clone size: few; V gene: TRBV5-1
CDR3 protein: CASSLDPGVSNEKLFF; CDR3 DNA: TGTGCCAGCAGCTTAGATCCGGGGGTGTCTAATGAAAAACTGTTTTTT; CDR3 length: 16; D gene: NA; J gene: TRBJ1-4; clone size: many; V gene: TRBV7-2
CDR3 protein: CSVQKGQGGELFF; CDR3 DNA: TGCAGCGTTCAGAAAGGACAGGGCGGGGAGCTGTTTTTT; CDR3 length: 13; D gene: TRBD1; J gene: TRBJ2-2; clone size: many; V gene: TRBV29-1
CDR3 protein: CASRGYDASYNEQFF; CDR3 DNA: TGTGCCAGCAGGGGATATGACGCTTCCTACAATGAGCAGTTCTTC; CDR3 length: 15; D gene: NA; J gene: TRBJ2-1; clone size: many; V gene: TRBV27
CDR3 protein: CASTTGGNADTQYF; CDR3 DNA: TGCGCCAGTACGACAGGGGGCAACGCAGATACGCAGTATTTT; CDR3 length: 14; D gene: TRBD1; J gene: TRBJ2-3; clone size: many; V gene: TRBV5-1
CDR3 protein: CASRPGNTGELFF; CDR3 DNA: TGTGCCAGCAGACCAGGGAACACCGGGGAGCTGTTTTTT; CDR3 length: 13; D gene: NA; J gene: TRBJ2-2; clone size: many; V gene: TRBV12-3/TRBV12-4
CDR3 protein: CASSSYSTGSFGYTF; CDR3 DNA: TGTGCCAGCAGCTCCTACTCGACAGGGTCCTTTGGCTACACCTTC; CDR3 length: 15; D gene: TRBD1; J gene: TRBJ1-2; clone size: many; V gene: TRBV7-2
CDR3 protein: CASSSSSGSRDEQYF; CDR3 DNA: TGTGCCAGCAGTTCCTCTAGCGGGAGTAGGGACGAGCAGTACTTC; CDR3 length: 15; D gene: TRBD2; J gene: TRBJ2-7; clone size: many; V gene: TRBV28
CDR3 protein: CASSEGTGSNYGYTF; CDR3 DNA: TGTGCCAGCAGTGAAGGAACAGGGAGTAACTATGGCTACACCTTC; CDR3 length: 15; D gene: NA; J gene: TRBJ1-2; clone size: NA; V gene: TRBV6-4
CDR3 protein: CAIRQENTNYGYTF; CDR3 DNA: TGTGCCATCAGACAGGAAAATACTAACTATGGCTACACCTTC; CDR3 length: 14; D gene: NA; J gene: TRBJ1-2; clone size: many; V gene: TRBV10-3
CDR3 protein: CASSWDRLADNYGYTF; CDR3 DNA: TGCGCCAGCAGCTGGGACAGGCTTGCTGATAACTATGGCTACACCTTC; CDR3 length: 16; D gene: TRBD1; J gene: TRBJ1-2; clone size: many; V gene: TRBV5-1
CDR3 protein: CASSFPGTSVKTYNEQFF; CDR3 DNA: TGTGCCAGCAGTTTCCCCGGGACTAGCGTTAAGACTTACAATGAGCAGTTCTTC; CDR3 length: 18; D gene: TRBD2; J gene: TRBJ2-1; clone size: many; V gene: TRBV28
CDR3 protein: CASGLVYSSTDTQYF; CDR3 DNA: TGTGCTAGTGGTTTGGTCTATTCTAGCACAGATACGCAGTATTTT; CDR3 length: 15; D gene: NA; J gene: TRBJ2-3; clone size: many; V gene: TRBV12-5
CDR3 protein: CASSRDQETQYF; CDR3 DNA: TGTGCCAGCAGTCGGGACCAAGAGACCCAGTACTTC; CDR3 length: 12; D gene: NA; J gene: TRBJ2-5; clone size: many; V gene: TRBV12-3/TRBV12-4
CDR3 protein: CASRRLLDSYNEQFF; CDR3 DNA: TGTGCCAGCCGCAGGCTACTAGACTCCTACAATGAGCAGTTCTTC; CDR3 length: 15; D gene: NA; J gene: TRBJ2-1; clone size: many; V gene: TRBV11-2
CDR3 protein: CASSLEREALSDTQYF; CDR3 DNA: TGTGCCAGCAGCTTGGAACGGGAGGCTCTGTCAGATACGCAGTATTTT; CDR3 length: 16; D gene: TRBD2; J gene: TRBJ2-3; clone size: many; V gene: TRBV5-6
CDR3 protein: CTVSLGGTSGGARNIQYF; CDR3 DNA: TGTACCGTCAGTTTAGGAGGGACCAGCGGGGGGGCCCGTAACATTCAGTACTTC; CDR3 length: 18; D gene: TRBD2; J gene: TRBJ2-4; clone size: NA; V gene: TRBV13
CDR3 protein: CASRPGGWNTEAFF; CDR3 DNA: TGTGCCAGCAGGCCAGGGGGGTGGAACACTGAAGCTTTCTTT; CDR3 length: 14; D gene: TRBD1; J gene: TRBJ1-1; clone size: many; V gene: TRBV9
CDR3 protein: CSASGVAKNIQYF; CDR3 DNA: TGCAGTGCTAGCGGGGTAGCCAAAAACATTCAGTACTTC; CDR3 length: 13; D gene: NA; J gene: TRBJ2-4; clone size: many; V gene: TRBV20-1
CDR3 protein: CATRALNYGYTF; CDR3 DNA: TGTGCCACCCGGGCCCTTAACTATGGCTACACCTTC; CDR3 length: 12; D gene: NA; J gene: TRBJ1-2; clone size: many; V gene: TRBV27
CDR3 protein: CSARGGEANYGYTF; CDR3 DNA: TGCAGTGCTAGAGGGGGGGAAGCTAACTATGGCTACACCTTC; CDR3 length: 14; D gene: NA; J gene: TRBJ1-2; clone size: many; V gene: TRBV20-1
CDR3 protein: CASSFEREQFF; CDR3 DNA: TGTGCCAGCAGCTTTGAAAGGGAGCAGTTCTTC; CDR3 length: 11; D gene: NA; J gene: TRBJ2-1; clone size: many; V gene: TRBV11-3
CDR3 protein: CASSQGWASGRGGTGELFF; CDR3 DNA: TGTGCCAGCAGCCAAGGGTGGGCTAGCGGGAGAGGAGGCACCGGGGAGCTGTTTTTT; CDR3 length: 19; D gene: TRBD2; J gene: TRBJ2-2; clone size: many; V gene: TRBV3-1
CDR3 protein: CASSHRHRAFTEAFF; CDR3 DNA: TGTGCCAGCAGCCACCGCCACAGGGCCTTCACTGAAGCTTTCTTT; CDR3 length: 15; D gene: NA; J gene: TRBJ1-1; clone size: many; V gene: TRBV14
CDR3 protein: CSARDYSITSQYF; CDR3 DNA: TGCAGTGCTAGGGACTACTCCATCACGTCCCAGTACTTC; CDR3 length: 13; D gene: NA; J gene: TRBJ2-5; clone size: many; V gene: TRBV20-1
CDR3 protein: CALSVSGANVLTF; CDR3 DNA: TGTGCCTTAAGTGTGTCTGGGGCCAACGTCCTGACTTTC; CDR3 length: 13; D gene: NA; J gene: TRBJ2-6; clone size: many; V gene: TRBV12-3/TRBV12-4
CDR3 protein: CASSPRGWDTQYF; CDR3 DNA: TGTGCCAGCTCCCCCCGGGGGTGGGATACGCAGTATTTT; CDR3 length: 13; D gene: NA; J gene: TRBJ2-3; clone size: many; V gene: TRBV28
CDR3 protein: CASSQDGRSTDTQYF; CDR3 DNA: TGTGCCAGCAGCCAAGACGGGAGGAGTACAGATACGCAGTATTTT; CDR3 length: 15; D gene: TRBD2; J gene: TRBJ2-3; clone size: many; V gene: TRBV4-2
CDR3 protein: CASSFESASAYNEQFF; CDR3 DNA: TGCGCCAGCAGCTTTGAGTCCGCTAGCGCTTACAATGAGCAGTTCTTC; CDR3 length: 16; D gene: NA; J gene: TRBJ2-1; clone size: many; V gene: TRBV5-1
CDR3 protein: CSAPRDWPYEQYF; CDR3 DNA: TGCAGTGCCCCTAGGGACTGGCCCTACGAGCAGTACTTC; CDR3 length: 13; D gene: NA; J gene: TRBJ2-7; clone size: many; V gene: TRBV20-1
CDR3 protein: CASSPYRGSGEKLFF; CDR3 DNA: TGTGCCAGCAGCCCCTACCGCGGGAGCGGGGAAAAACTGTTTTTT; CDR3 length: 15; D gene: NA; J gene: TRBJ1-4; clone size: many; V gene: TRBV28
CDR3 protein: CASSFRTSGRASDTQYF; CDR3 DNA: TGCGCCAGCAGCTTCCGGACTAGCGGGAGGGCATCAGATACGCAGTATTTT; CDR3 length: 17; D gene: TRBD2; J gene: TRBJ2-3; clone size: many; V gene: TRBV5-1
CDR3 protein: CASSPETGSYNEQFF; CDR3 DNA: TGTGCCAGCAGTCCCGAAACCGGGAGCTACAATGAGCAGTTCTTC; CDR3 length: 15; D gene: NA; J gene: TRBJ2-1; clone size: many; V gene: TRBV27